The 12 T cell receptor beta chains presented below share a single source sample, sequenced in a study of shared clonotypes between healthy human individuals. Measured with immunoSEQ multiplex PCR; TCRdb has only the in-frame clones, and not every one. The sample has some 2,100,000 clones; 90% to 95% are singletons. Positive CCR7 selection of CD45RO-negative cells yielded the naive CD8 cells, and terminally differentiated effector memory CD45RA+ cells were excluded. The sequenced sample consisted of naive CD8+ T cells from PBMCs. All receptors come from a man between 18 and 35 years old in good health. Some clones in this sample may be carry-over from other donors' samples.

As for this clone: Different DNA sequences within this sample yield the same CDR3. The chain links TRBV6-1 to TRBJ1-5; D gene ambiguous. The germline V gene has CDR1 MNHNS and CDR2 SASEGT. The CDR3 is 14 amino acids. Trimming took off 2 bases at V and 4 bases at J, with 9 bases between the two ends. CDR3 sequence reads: CASSEIGRNQPQHF. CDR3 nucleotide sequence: TGTGCCAGCAGTGAAATTGGTAGGAATCAGCCCCAGCATTTT.

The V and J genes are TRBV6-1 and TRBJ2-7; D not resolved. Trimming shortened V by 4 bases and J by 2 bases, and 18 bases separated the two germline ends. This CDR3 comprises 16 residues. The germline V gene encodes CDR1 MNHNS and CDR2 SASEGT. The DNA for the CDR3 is TGTGCCAGCAGTGGAGGTGTCAGGACGGTCACCTACGAGCAGTACTTC. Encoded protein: CASSGGVRTVTYEQYF.

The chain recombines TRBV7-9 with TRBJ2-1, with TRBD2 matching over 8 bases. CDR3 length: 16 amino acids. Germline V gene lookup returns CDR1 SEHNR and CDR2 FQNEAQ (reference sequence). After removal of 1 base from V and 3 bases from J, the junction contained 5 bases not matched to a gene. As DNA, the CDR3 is TGTGCCAGCAGCTTAGATTTCCTAGCGGGCTACAATGAGCAGTTCTTC. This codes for CASSLDFLAGYNEQFF.

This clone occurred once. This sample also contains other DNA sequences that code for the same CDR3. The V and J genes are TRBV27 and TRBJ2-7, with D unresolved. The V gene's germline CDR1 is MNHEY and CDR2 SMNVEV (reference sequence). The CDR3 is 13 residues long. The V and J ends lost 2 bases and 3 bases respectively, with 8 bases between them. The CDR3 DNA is TGTGCCAGCAGTTTAGGCGGATACTACGAGCAGTACTTC. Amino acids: CASSLGGYYEQYF.

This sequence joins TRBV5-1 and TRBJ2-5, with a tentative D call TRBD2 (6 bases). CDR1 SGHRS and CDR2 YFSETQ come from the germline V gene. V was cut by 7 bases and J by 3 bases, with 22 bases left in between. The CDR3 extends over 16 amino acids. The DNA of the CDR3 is TGCGCCAGCCACCCTACCCCGGGACTTCGAGAAGAGACCCAGTACTTC. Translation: CASHPTPGLREETQYF.

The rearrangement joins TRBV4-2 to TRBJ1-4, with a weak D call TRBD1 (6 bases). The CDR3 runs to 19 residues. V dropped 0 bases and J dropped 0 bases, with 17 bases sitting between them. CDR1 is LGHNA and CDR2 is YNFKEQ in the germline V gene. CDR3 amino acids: CASSQEGAGLVATNEKLFF. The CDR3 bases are TGTGCCAGCAGCCAAGAGGGGGCAGGACTCGTTGCAACTAATGAAAAACTGTTTTTT.

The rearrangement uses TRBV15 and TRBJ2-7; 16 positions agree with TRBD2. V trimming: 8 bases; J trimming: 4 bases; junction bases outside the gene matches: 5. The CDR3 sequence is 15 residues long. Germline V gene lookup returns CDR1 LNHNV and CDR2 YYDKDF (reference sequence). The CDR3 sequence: CATAGGLAGGYEQYF. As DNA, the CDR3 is TGTGCCACCGCGGGGGGACTAGCGGGAGGGTACGAGCAGTACTTC.

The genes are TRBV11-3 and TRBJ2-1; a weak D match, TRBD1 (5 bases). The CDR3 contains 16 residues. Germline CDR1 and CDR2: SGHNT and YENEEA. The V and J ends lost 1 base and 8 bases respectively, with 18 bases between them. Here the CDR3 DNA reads TGTGCCAGCAGCTTAGGTGTTCACGAAGGGGTCGATGAGCAGTTCTTC. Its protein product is CASSLGVHEGVDEQFF.

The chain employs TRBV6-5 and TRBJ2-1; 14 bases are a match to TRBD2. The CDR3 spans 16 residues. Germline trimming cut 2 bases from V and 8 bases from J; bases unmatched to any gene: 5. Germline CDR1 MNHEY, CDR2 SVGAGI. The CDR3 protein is CASSYHGTSGRDEQFF. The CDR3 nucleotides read TGTGCCAGCAGTTACCACGGGACTAGCGGGAGAGATGAGCAGTTCTTC.

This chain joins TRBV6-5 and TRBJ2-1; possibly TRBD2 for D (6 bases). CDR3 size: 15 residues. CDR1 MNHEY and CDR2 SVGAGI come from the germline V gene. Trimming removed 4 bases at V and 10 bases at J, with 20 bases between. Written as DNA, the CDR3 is TGTGCCAGCAGTTTTTTCGGGAGCCCGGCGGGGGAGCAGTTCTTC. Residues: CASSFFGSPAGEQFF.

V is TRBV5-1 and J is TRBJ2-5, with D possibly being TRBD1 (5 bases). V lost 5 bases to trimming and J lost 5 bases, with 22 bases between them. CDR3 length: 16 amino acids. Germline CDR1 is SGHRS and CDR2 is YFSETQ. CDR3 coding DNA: TGCGCCAGCAGGGATGGTTGGGGCCCATTAGGGGAGACCCAGTACTTC. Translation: CASRDGWGPLGETQYF.

This CDR3 reads CASRYRGGEQYF. The CDR3 region has the DNA TGTGCCAGCAGGTATAGGGGGGGAGAGCAGTACTTC. V is TRBV6-5 and J is TRBJ2-7; possibly TRBD2 for D (7 bases). The CDR3 runs 12 residues. CDR1 and CDR2 from the germline V gene are MNHEY and SVGAGI. The V end was cut by 6 bases, the J end by 7 bases, with 13 bases between.